A single sample gave rise to the 3 T cell receptor beta chains below, sequenced in a study of cytomegalovirus exposure and HLA in healthy donors. Primers included in the PCR were 60 Vbeta and 13 Jbeta primers. The protocol was immunoSEQ multiplex PCR, while the TCRdb copy is restricted to in-frame clones and leaves out a portion. The table lists about 200,000 clones, almost 80% of them singletons, with 3.5% to 4% in the top ten. The material sequenced was PBMCs. The receptor source for this set is a male donor in good health and CMV-seronegative.

This clone showed up just a few times. The gene calls are TRBV7-6 and TRBJ2-7, with D perhaps TRBD1 (6 bases). The CDR3 is 14 amino acids. CDR1 and CDR2 (germline): SGHVS, FNYEAQ. V shed 5 bases and J shed 3 bases, with 14 bases lying between them. The CDR3 coding sequence is TGTGCCAGCAGCCCCCGGGACACCCACTACGAGCAGTACTTC. Its protein product is CASSPRDTHYEQYF.

V usage is TRBV6-5 and J usage is TRBJ2-2; tentatively, D is TRBD1 (6 bases). Trimming cost V 2 bases and J 4 bases, with 8 bases left between them. The V gene's germline CDR1 is MNHEY and CDR2 SVGAGI. This CDR3 has 14 residues. CDR3 DNA sequence: TGTGCCAGCAGTTACGCCAGGGGCACCGGGGAGCTGTTTTTT. This translates into CASSYARGTGELFF.

The chain recombines TRBV7-9 with TRBJ1-3; D might be TRBD1 (5 bases). The CDR3 covers 15 residues. Trimming took off 6 bases at V and 0 bases at J, with 12 bases between the two ends. Germline V CDR1 and CDR2: SEHNR, FQNEAQ (reference sequence). The CDR3 is CASRDDRGSGNTIYF. In DNA form, the CDR3 reads TGTGCCAGCAGAGACGACAGAGGCTCTGGAAACACCATATATTTT.